The clone carrying this T cell receptor (beta chain) was seen many times. Its antigen is as yet unknown. These data are taken from a study of blood T cells in healthy people across ages. Regarding the study as a whole: A roughly linear age-dependent decrease characterized TCR beta diversity per million T cells. More naive CD4+ cells and higher diversity marked long-lived donors relative to aged donors.

The authors extracted at least 6 micrograms of total RNA per sample. There are 16 residues in the CDR3. Per the germline V gene, CDR1 is PRHDT and CDR2 is FYEKMQ (reference sequence). Trimming removed 2 bases at V and 6 bases at J, with 17 bases between. Primers used in a second PCR of about 6 to 11 cycles were a sample-barcoded 5' primer and a J-beta primer mix. The authors tagged each cDNA molecule using a template-switch adaptor with 12 random nucleotides. From the 5' RACE reads, TCRdb called clonotypes with MiXCR, one entry per CDR3 protein. Here the sample spans 1.5 million to 2 million distinct CDR3 sequences, 25% to 30% being singletons.

V is TRBV13 and J is TRBJ2-1; D may be TRBD1 or TRBD2 (6 bases each). The sequenced material came from blood. The receptor's source is a woman aged 25 to 39 in good health. The CDR3 DNA is TGTGCCAGCAGCTTACCCCGGGGGCGGGTTTTCAATGAGCAGTTCTTC. It is translated as CASSLPRGRVFNEQFF.